These T cell receptor beta chains were read from a single sample in a study of cytomegalovirus exposure and HLA in healthy donors. Clones were read by immunoSEQ multiplex PCR, and TCRdb kept only the in-frame ones, dropping some. The sample data list 95,000 to 150,000 clones. Sample: PBMCs. The receptors stem from a man in his late teens or twenties in good health and CMV-seronegative. CDR3s include the opening cysteine and the closing phenylalanine or tryptophan. D genes are given only for firm matches.

d_gene,v_gene,j_gene,CDR3aa,CDR3nt
.,TRBV10-2,TRBJ2-3,CASHGGLLTDTQYF,TGCGCCAGCCACGGAGGGCTGCTCACAGATACGCAGTATTTT
.,TRBV15,TRBJ1-4,CATSSGINEKLFF,TGTGCCACCAGTTCAGGTATTAATGAAAAACTGTTTTTT
TRBD2,TRBV5-1,TRBJ2-2,CASSSGLAANTGELFF,TGCGCCAGCAGCTCCGGACTAGCGGCGAACACCGGGGAGCTGTTTTTT
TRBD1,TRBV4-2,TRBJ1-5,CASSQDVVTGWNQPQHF,TGTGCCAGCAGCCAAGATGTAGTGACAGGGTGGAATCAGCCCCAGCATTTT
TRBD2,TRBV5-1,TRBJ2-3,CASSSLGTSATDTQYF,TGCGCCAGCAGCTCCCTAGGGACTAGCGCCACAGATACGCAGTATTTT
TRBD1,TRBV5-1,TRBJ1-2,CASSSYGQGRDGYTF,TGCGCCAGCAGCTCGTATGGACAGGGAAGAGATGGCTACACCTTC
TRBD1,TRBV5-6,TRBJ2-7,CASSSNRGQFVYEQYF,TGTGCCAGCAGCTCAAACAGGGGGCAGTTCGTCTACGAGCAGTACTTC
.,TRBV27,TRBJ1-1,CASTRRGPETEAFF,TGTGCCAGCACCCGAAGAGGCCCGGAGACTGAAGCTTTCTTT
.,TRBV11-2,TRBJ1-6,CASSYSTAYNSPLHF,TGTGCCAGCAGCTATAGCACGGCTTACAATTCACCCCTCCACTTT
.,TRBV6-5,TRBJ2-3,CASSRRLVLTDTQYF,TGTGCCAGCAGTCGACGGCTAGTATTAACAGATACGCAGTATTTT
TRBD1,TRBV19,TRBJ1-2,CASQDRATYGYTF,TGTGCCAGTCAGGACAGGGCCACCTATGGCTACACCTTC
.,TRBV28,TRBJ1-2,CATGANYGYTF,TGTGCCACCGGAGCTAACTATGGCTACACCTTC
.,TRBV27,TRBJ2-5,CASSWSGNQETQYF,TGTGCCAGCAGTTGGTCAGGGAACCAAGAGACCCAGTACTTC
TRBD2,TRBV19,TRBJ2-3,CASSILAGGTTDTQYF,TGTGCCAGTAGTATACTAGCGGGAGGTACCACAGATACGCAGTATTTT
TRBD2,TRBV27,TRBJ2-7,CASSGRDGFSYEQYF,TGTGCCAGCAGTGGGAGGGACGGATTCTCCTACGAGCAGTACTTC
TRBD1,TRBV27,TRBJ2-7,CASRITGAYEQYF,TGTGCCAGCAGAATAACAGGGGCCTACGAGCAGTACTTC
.,TRBV6-5,TRBJ1-1,CASSYLGETEAFF,TGTGCCAGCAGTTATCTAGGGGAAACTGAAGCTTTCTTT
TRBD1,TRBV4-1,TRBJ1-3,CASSHPGQGRNTIYF,TGCGCCAGCAGCCACCCAGGACAGGGGAGAAACACCATATATTTT
.,TRBV30,TRBJ2-5,CAWSPGGETQYF,TGTGCCTGGAGCCCAGGCGGGGAGACCCAGTACTTC
TRBD1,TRBV7-9,TRBJ2-5,CASSRMDRVEDYQETQYF,TGTGCCAGCAGCCGTATGGACAGGGTTGAGGACTACCAAGAGACCCAGTACTTC
.,TRBV30,TRBJ2-5,CAWSVRVRETQYF,TGTGCCTGGAGTGTACGGGTTAGAGAGACCCAGTACTTC
TRBD2,TRBV7-9,TRBJ2-2,CASSEPGLAGEENTGELFF,TGTGCCAGCAGCGAGCCGGGACTAGCGGGAGAAGAGAACACCGGGGAGCTGTTTTTT
TRBD2,TRBV6-1,TRBJ2-3,CASSVRLAGGTDTQYF,TGTGCCAGCAGTGTTAGACTAGCGGGGGGCACAGATACGCAGTATTTT
TRBD1,TRBV27,TRBJ2-7,CASSFARGTYEQYF,TGTGCCAGCAGTTTTGCCAGGGGGACCTACGAGCAGTACTTC
TRBD1,TRBV30,TRBJ1-1,CAWSVPSRTGGKWGLNTEAFF,TGTGCCTGGAGTGTACCGTCCAGGACAGGGGGGAAGTGGGGATTGAACACTGAAGCTTTCTTT
TRBD1,TRBV19,TRBJ1-2,CASSIAGQGAYGYTF,TGTGCCAGTAGTATAGCGGGACAGGGGGCATATGGCTACACCTTC
.,TRBV6-5,TRBJ2-7,CASSYSSGQGNYEQYF,TGTGCCAGCAGTTACTCCAGCGGGCAGGGTAACTACGAGCAGTACTTC
TRBD1,TRBV19,TRBJ1-2,CASSFLTTGGLGYTF,TGTGCCAGTAGTTTTCTTACGACAGGGGGCCTTGGCTACACCTTC
TRBD1,TRBV6-6,TRBJ2-1,CASSPWDRSNEQFF,TGTGCCAGCAGTCCTTGGGACAGATCCAATGAGCAGTTCTTC
.,TRBV18,TRBJ1-1,CASSPPWQANTEAFF,TGTGCCAGCTCACCACCTTGGCAGGCGAACACTGAAGCTTTCTTT
.,TRBV7-3,TRBJ1-1,CASSSAGGGIVNTEAFF,TGTGCCAGCAGCTCCGCGGGGGGGGGAATTGTGAACACTGAAGCTTTCTTT
TRBD1,TRBV5-6,TRBJ2-7,CASSWDRGLEQYF,TGTGCCAGCAGTTGGGACAGGGGGCTCGAGCAGTACTTC
.,TRBV4-2,TRBJ2-2,CASSQDFLYTGELFF,TGTGCCAGCAGCCAAGATTTCTTGTACACCGGGGAGCTGTTTTTT
.,TRBV11-2,TRBJ1-2,CASSPRDLNYGYTF,TGTGCCAGCAGTCCGCGGGATCTTAACTATGGCTACACCTTC
.,TRBV6-5,TRBJ1-1,CASSRDTRGAEAFF,TGTGCCAGCAGTAGGGACACCCGAGGGGCCGAAGCTTTCTTT
.,TRBV6-1,TRBJ2-5,CASSVTGKRETQYF,TGTGCCAGCAGTGTCACAGGGAAACGAGAGACCCAGTACTTC
TRBD1,TRBV18,TRBJ1-2,CASSSGTGGGYTF,TGTGCCAGCTCGTCCGGGACAGGGGGAGGCTACACCTTC
.,TRBV30,TRBJ1-5,CALDRGGWGNQPQHF,TGTGCCTTAGACCGGGGGGGTTGGGGCAATCAGCCCCAGCATTTT
.,TRBV11-2,TRBJ1-5,CASSLAGYQPQHF,TGTGCCAGCAGCTTAGCGGGGTATCAGCCCCAGCATTTT
.,TRBV7-9,TRBJ2-7,CASSLSGVHEQYF,TGTGCCAGCAGCTTATCGGGAGTCCACGAGCAGTACTTC
.,TRBV5-4,TRBJ2-2,CASTTTPGNTGELFF,TGTGCCAGCACCACTACGCCCGGGAACACCGGGGAGCTGTTTTTT
TRBD1,TRBV30,TRBJ1-1,CAWTRDRNTEAFF,TGTGCCTGGACCCGGGACAGAAACACTGAAGCTTTCTTT
.,TRBV5-1,TRBJ2-2,CASSLPGALNTGELFF,TGCGCCAGCAGCCTCCCAGGGGCTTTGAACACCGGGGAGCTGTTTTTT
.,TRBV2,TRBJ2-1,CASIRGSSYNEQFF,TGTGCCAGCATAAGGGGAAGCTCCTACAATGAGCAGTTCTTC
.,TRBV28,TRBJ1-2,CASSLGDIYGYTF,TGTGCCAGCAGTCTCGGGGACATCTATGGCTACACCTTC
.,TRBV5-1,TRBJ2-3,CASSLAINSGNTQYF,TGCGCCAGCAGCTTGGCCATCAATAGCGGAAATACGCAGTATTTT
.,TRBV5-8,TRBJ2-2,CASSLGLTLPNTGELFF,TGTGCCAGCAGCTTGGGGTTGACACTCCCGAACACCGGGGAGCTGTTTTTT
TRBD1,TRBV9,TRBJ2-4,CASSVDGTGQDIQYF,TGTGCCAGCAGCGTAGATGGGACAGGGCAAGACATTCAGTACTTC
TRBD1,TRBV9,TRBJ1-5,CASSVGTGEGQPQHF,TGTGCCAGCAGCGTCGGGACAGGGGAGGGTCAGCCCCAGCATTTT
TRBD2,TRBV29-1,TRBJ2-1,CSVEAVLGVTSGNDNEQFF,TGCAGCGTTGAAGCGGTCCTGGGGGTGACTAGCGGGAACGACAATGAGCAGTTCTTC
.,TRBV28,TRBJ1-2,CASQGNYGYTF,TGTGCCAGCCAGGGGAACTATGGCTACACCTTC